This entry lists 18 T cell receptor beta chains sequenced from one sample in a study of graft-versus-host responses after intestinal transplantation. Measured with immunoSEQ multiplex PCR; TCRdb has only the in-frame clones, and not every one. This repertoire shows about 20,000 clones, around nine tenths found once; its top ten account for about 9.4%. The sample here was PBMCs, taken about 230 days after intestinal transplant. The receptors here all came from a human patient who received an intestinal transplant, so some T cells may come from the graft donor.

This chain joins TRBV5-1 and TRBJ2-5; D may be TRBD1 (6 bases). This CDR3 comprises 14 residues. V was pared by 2 bases and J by 1 base, with 9 bases between. Germline loops: CDR1 SGHRS, CDR2 YFSETQ. CDR3 nucleotide sequence: TGCGCCAGCAGCTTCGTACAGGGCCAAGAGACCCAGTACTTC. This gives the protein CASSFVQGQETQYF.

The chain uses TRBV27 and TRBJ1-1, with D hard to call. The CDR3 loop spans 11 amino acids. The germline V gene has CDR1 MNHEY and CDR2 SMNVEV (reference sequence). V lost 3 bases and J lost 6, with 5 bases in between. In nucleotides, the CDR3 is TGTGCCAGCAGTTTCGGGGCTGAAGCTTTCTTT. Protein: CASSFGAEAFF.

The genes are TRBV7-9 and TRBJ2-2; 7 bases agree with TRBD1. Trimming at V came to 5 bases and at J to 5 bases, leaving 11 bases not matched to a gene. Germline V lookup: CDR1 SEHNR, CDR2 FQNEAQ (reference sequence). The CDR3 runs to 16 residues. CDR3 DNA: TGTGCCAGCAGCCTCCTCCGACAGGGTTGGACCGGGGAGCTGTTTTTT. The encoded protein is CASSLLRQGWTGELFF.

The V gene is TRBV10-1, the J gene TRBJ1-6; possible D gene TRBD1, 5 bases. Germline V gene data show CDR1 as WNHNN and CDR2 as SYGVQD (reference sequence). V was clipped by 7 bases and J by 10 bases, with 11 bases between them. The CDR3 loop spans 12 amino acids. The CDR3, as DNA: TGCGCCAGCACCGGGACGCGCTCACCCCTCCACTTT. Translated: CASTGTRSPLHF.

The chain combines TRBV4-3 with TRBJ2-3; 8 positions agree with TRBD2. The CDR3 length is 19 residues. Germline trimming cut 1 base from V and 2 bases from J; bases unmatched to any gene: 14. CDR1 LGHNA and CDR2 YSLEER come from the germline V gene. For the CDR3, the DNA is TGCGCCAGCAGCCAAGTAGGGAGGAGGAGGCGGGGGGACACAGATACGCAGTATTTT. Its translation: CASSQVGRRRRGDTDTQYF.

The CDR3: CASRSRGATSYNEQFF. The CDR3 region has the DNA TGCGCCAGCAGATCGCGGGGGGCCACTTCCTACAATGAGCAGTTCTTC. The chain uses TRBV10-2 and TRBJ2-1, with 8 bases fitting TRBD2. Germline CDR1 WSHSY, CDR2 SAAADI. Germline trimming cut 6 bases from V and 1 base from J; bases unmatched to any gene: 8. The CDR3 sequence is 16 residues long.

CDR3 loop: CASSLYTPRGGETQYF. CDR3 sequence (DNA): TGTGCCAGCAGCTTATATACGCCCCGCGGGGGTGAGACCCAGTACTTC. V gene TRBV7-2 combines with J gene TRBJ2-5; 7 nucleotides match TRBD2. CDR3 length equals 16 residues. Trimming removed 2 bases from V and 5 bases from J; junction bases left unmatched: 11. Germline CDR1 is SGHTA and CDR2 is FQGNSA.

The chain joins TRBV6-6 to TRBJ1-6, with a possible D match to TRBD1 (5 bases). Germline-derived CDR1 and CDR2 are MNHNY and SVGAGI (reference sequence). This CDR3 has 14 residues. V lost 3 bases and J lost 8, with 11 bases in between. The CDR3 nucleotides are TGTGCCAGCAGTTATTACAGGTGGGATTCACCCCTCCACTTT. It specifies CASSYYRWDSPLHF.

In its sample, this clone was seen once. V gene TRBV7-9 combines with J gene TRBJ1-1; no clear D gene. This CDR3 has 13 amino acids. Per the germline V gene, CDR1 is SEHNR and CDR2 is FQNEAQ (reference sequence). Trimming left V 5 bases short and J 0 bases short, with 7 bases between. The CDR3 protein is CASSLDLNTEAFF. For the CDR3, the DNA is TGTGCCAGCAGCCTCGATTTGAACACTGAAGCTTTCTTT. Full variable domain (rest looked up from reference TRBV7-9 and TRBJ1-1): DTGVSQNPRHKITKRGQNVTFRCDPISEHNRLYWYRQTLGQGPEFLTYFQNEAQLEKSRLLSDRFSAERPKGSFSTLEIQRTEQGDSAMYLCASSLDLNTEAFFGQGTRLTVV.

The table lists this clone with a count of one. CDR3 region: CASSYRGQNIQYF. The CDR3 nucleotides are TGTGCCAGCAGCTATAGAGGTCAAAACATTCAGTACTTC. This chain links TRBV7-2 with TRBJ2-4; D remains unclear. The V end was cut by 4 bases, the J end by 5 bases, with 9 bases between. Germline V gives CDR1 SGHTA, CDR2 FQGNSA. The CDR3 spans 13 residues.

Judged by abundance, this clone is medium-sized. The chain recombines TRBV6-1 with TRBJ2-7; D not certain. This CDR3 comprises 9 residues. Trimming took 10 bases from V and 4 from J, leaving 5 bases between them. Germline V gives CDR1 MNHNS, CDR2 SASEGT. The CDR3 reads CATEYEQYF. Written as DNA, the CDR3 is TGTGCCACCGAGTACGAGCAGTACTTC.

This chain links TRBV5-1 with TRBJ2-1; D may be TRBD1 or TRBD2 (5 bases each). This CDR3 comprises 15 residues. Per germline, CDR1 SGHRS and CDR2 YFSETQ. Deletions cut 5 bases from V and 5 bases from J, with 17 bases between. The CDR3 bases are TGCGCCAGCAGTTTAGTGGGGGAAGGGGACAATGAGCAGTTCTTC. Its translation: CASSLVGEGDNEQFF.

The genes are TRBV5-4 and TRBJ1-1, with unresolved D. The V end was cut by 2 bases, the J end by 6 bases, with 11 bases between. The germline V gene encodes CDR1 SGHNT and CDR2 YYREEE (reference sequence). The CDR3 is 13 residues long. The CDR3 coding sequence is TGTGCCAGCAGCTTACTCAGAAAGGCTGAAGCTTTCTTT. This encodes CASSLLRKAEAFF.

The sample holds one count of this clone. V usage is TRBV5-6 and J usage is TRBJ2-5, with TRBD2 identical over 10 bases. With 2 bases clipped from V and 5 bases from J, the junction kept 3 bases outside the gene matches. The CDR3 has 14 amino acids. Germline V gene lookup returns CDR1 SGHDT and CDR2 YYEEEE. CDR3 DNA: TGTGCCAGCAGCTTTTGGGGACTAGCGGAGACCCAGTACTTC. The encoded protein is CASSFWGLAETQYF.

This rearrangement joins TRBV4-2 to TRBJ2-7; 8 bases map to TRBD2. The V segment lost 0 bases and the J segment 2 bases; nucleotides outside the gene matches: 3. CDR3 length equals 15 residues. Germline lookup yields CDR1 LGHNA and CDR2 YNFKEQ. CDR3 loop: CASSQDRGGPYEQYF. The CDR3 nucleotides are TGTGCCAGCAGCCAAGATCGGGGGGGCCCCTACGAGCAGTACTTC.

The chain recombines TRBV18 with TRBJ1-4; D uncertain. CDR3 length: 14 residues. The V end was cut by 3 bases, the J end by 1 base, with 6 bases between. CDR1 and CDR2 from the germline V gene are KGHSH and LQKENI. CDR3 sequence reads: CASSPRETNEKLFF. The CDR3 nucleotides are TGTGCCAGCTCACCGAGGGAAACTAATGAAAAACTGTTTTTT. The whole variable domain, remainder taken from reference TRBV18 and TRBJ1-4, is NAGVMQNPRHLVRRRGQEARLRCSPMKGHSHVYWYRQLPEEGLKFMVYLQKENIIDESGMPKERFSAEFPKEGPSILRIQQVVRGDSAAYFCASSPRETNEKLFFGSGTQLSVL.

This chain joins TRBV5-6 and TRBJ2-5, with no clear D. The J call may not be correct, given that the DNA end is closer to TRBJ2-7. In germline, CDR1 is SGHDT, CDR2 YYEEEE. The CDR3 length is 13 residues. The CDR3 DNA is TGTGCCAGCAGCTTGTCCCTGGCCTACGAGCAGTACTTC. Protein: CASSLSLAYEQYF.

V usage is TRBV30 and J usage is TRBJ1-1, with D maybe TRBD1 (5 bases). Germline V CDR1 and CDR2: GTSNPN, SVGIG (reference sequence). CDR3 size: 11 residues. The V gene lost 2 bases and the J gene lost 9 bases, with 10 bases spanning the gap. The CDR3 spells CAWSPQGKAFF. For the CDR3, the DNA is TGTGCCTGGAGTCCCCAGGGAAAAGCTTTCTTT.